Following are 17 T cell receptor beta chains from one sample sequenced in a study of T cells in Graves' hyperthyroidism and ophthalmopathy. RNA transcripts were the template for amplifying TCR beta CDR3 regions. The HTBI primer set was used in a first-round RT-PCR of the TCR CDR3. One entry per CDR3 protein, called by TCRdb with MiXCR from the multiplex PCR reads. The sample lists about 420,000 distinct CDR3 sequences; about 15% were seen once. Sequenced sample: blood. The receptor set was obtained from a young woman with Graves' hyperthyroidism.

The J gene is TRBJ1-2, the V gene TRBV5-1; 7 bases map to TRBD1. Germline lookup yields CDR1 SGHRS and CDR2 YFSETQ. V shed 2 bases, J shed 4 bases, and the junction held 11 bases outside the gene matches. The CDR3 loop spans 16 amino acids. The CDR3 is CASSFHSTGAFYGYTF. The CDR3 DNA reads as TGCGCCAGCAGCTTTCACAGCACAGGGGCTTTCTATGGCTACACCTTC.

In this sample, this clonotype turned up many times. V and J are TRBV2 and TRBJ1-2; weak D call: TRBD1 (5 bases). Trimming took off 6 bases at V and 5 bases at J, with 13 bases between the two ends. In germline, CDR1 is SNHLY, CDR2 FYNNEI. The CDR3 spans 13 residues. The CDR3 reads CASSELRDYGYTF. DNA for the CDR3: TGTGCCAGCAGCGAGCTCAGGGATTATGGCTACACCTTC.

The chain employs TRBV9 and TRBJ1-1, with unresolved D. CDR1 and CDR2 from the germline V gene are SGDLS and YYNGEE. The CDR3 extends over 14 amino acids. With 0 bases removed from V and 5 bases from J, the gap between germline ends came to 11 bases. The CDR3 DNA reads as TGTGCCAGCAGCGTAGGCTCAGGTTGGACTGAAGCTTTCTTT. Translated, it gives CASSVGSGWTEAFF.

This clonotype was seen a few times. This chain joins TRBV9 and TRBJ2-5; D may be TRBD2 (6 bases). The CDR3 has 16 amino acids. Germline V gives CDR1 SGDLS, CDR2 YYNGEE. V was pared by 5 bases and J by 5 bases, with 22 bases between. CDR3 region: CASSRLSSGPRETQYF. CDR3 bases: TGTGCCAGCAGTCGTCTTTCCAGCGGGCCAAGGGAGACCCAGTACTTC. Full variable domain (missing parts from reference TRBV9 and TRBJ2-5): DSGVTQTPKHLITATGQRVTLRCSPRSGDLSVYWYQQSLDQGLQFLIQYYNGEERAKGNILERFSAQQFPDLHSELNLSSLELGDSALYFCASSRLSSGPRETQYFGPGTRLLVL.

This clonotype was observed a handful of times. The chain joins TRBV7-9 to TRBJ2-1, with 12 bases aligning to TRBD2. Trimming at V came to 4 bases and at J to 1 base, leaving 5 bases not matched to a gene. In germline, CDR1 is SEHNR, CDR2 FQNEAQ (reference sequence). This CDR3 is 17 amino acids long. CDR3 sequence: CASSSLAGGPSYNEQFF. In DNA form, the CDR3 reads TGTGCCAGCAGCTCCCTAGCGGGGGGGCCTTCCTACAATGAGCAGTTCTTC.

This clonotype showed up just a few times. V usage is TRBV25-1 and J usage is TRBJ1-2; TRBD1 is a possible D gene (6 bases). V gave up 1 base and J gave up 2 bases, with 8 bases separating them. The germline V gene encodes CDR1 MGHDK and CDR2 SYGVNS. The CDR3 has 14 residues. The CDR3 reads CASSEWGQNYGYTF. DNA for the CDR3: TGTGCCAGCAGTGAATGGGGACAAAACTATGGCTACACCTTC.

The chain carries TRBV12-3 or TRBV12-4 and TRBJ1-1; no firm D call. The ends were cut back, 2 bases at V and 1 base at J, with 8 bases in the middle. The length of the CDR3 is 14 residues. In DNA form, the CDR3 reads TGTGCCAGCAGTTTACCCGCCACGAACACTGAAGCTTTCTTT. Protein: CASSLPATNTEAFF.

This clonotype was detected many times. This chain links TRBV20-1 with TRBJ1-1; 8 nucleotides line up with TRBD1. Germline trimming cut 0 bases from V and 3 bases from J; bases unmatched to any gene: 6. The germline gives CDR1 DFQATT, CDR2 SNEGSKA (reference sequence). CDR3 size: 15 residues. The CDR3 sequence is CSARDLRDRYTEAFF. The CDR3 DNA sequence: TGCAGTGCTAGAGATCTCCGGGACAGGTACACTGAAGCTTTCTTT.

There are many counts of this clonotype. The chain has TRBV27 and TRBJ2-7; 7 nucleotides agree with TRBD1. Trimming at V came to 1 base and at J to 3 bases, leaving 3 bases not matched to a gene. The CDR3 runs 14 residues. Germline CDR1 reads MNHEY; CDR2 reads SMNVEV (reference sequence). CDR3 in amino acids: CASSLYWDSYEQYF. The CDR3 nucleotides are TGTGCCAGCAGTTTATACTGGGACAGCTACGAGCAGTACTTC.

This clonotype was recorded a few times. The rearrangement uses TRBV15 and TRBJ1-2, with 8 positions matching TRBD1. Losses at the gene ends were 1 base for V and 3 bases for J; bases not matched to a gene: 7. The CDR3 runs to 16 residues. Germline V gene sequence: CDR1 LNHNV, CDR2 YYDKDF (reference sequence). The CDR3 reads CATSRAPGQDYYGYTF. As DNA, the CDR3 is TGTGCCACCAGCAGAGCCCCGGGACAGGACTACTATGGCTACACCTTC. Based on the CDR3 plus reference TRBV15 and TRBJ1-2, the full variable domain is DAMVIQNPRYQVTQFGKPVTLSCSQTLNHNVMYWYQQKSSQAPKLLFHYYDKDFNNEADTPDNFQSRRPNTSFCFLDIRSPGLGDTAMYLCATSRAPGQDYYGYTFGSGTRLTVV.

This clonotype was seen ten or more times. The chain has TRBV7-3 and TRBJ2-1, with 9 bases lining up with TRBD2. V lost 5 bases, J lost 5 bases, and 7 bases stayed unmatched. The germline V gene encodes CDR1 SGHTA and CDR2 FQGTGA. There are 15 residues in the CDR3. Here the CDR3 DNA reads TGTGCCAGCAGCCTTAGCGGGAGAAGCCACAATGAGCAGTTCTTC. Its protein product is CASSLSGRSHNEQFF.

The rearrangement uses TRBV20-1 and TRBJ1-1; TRBD1 matches at 8 bases. The junction had 15 bases not matched to a gene; V was cut back by 5 bases and J by 10 bases. Germline V lookup: CDR1 DFQATT, CDR2 SNEGSKA (reference sequence). There are 14 residues in the CDR3. CDR3 coding DNA: TGCAGTGCTCCCAATCTACAGGGACAGGTCGTAGCTTTCTTT. Encoded protein: CSAPNLQGQVVAFF.

This clonotype was counted a few times. This chain links TRBV7-9 with TRBJ2-2, with D perhaps matching TRBD1 or TRBD2 (6 bases each). V dropped 4 bases and J dropped 6 bases, with 12 bases sitting between them. This CDR3 has 14 residues. The germline CDR1 and CDR2 sequences are SEHNR and FQNEAQ (reference sequence). The CDR3 DNA is TGTGCCAGCAGCTCAACGGAGGGGGCCGGGGAGCTGTTTTTT. It yields the protein CASSSTEGAGELFF.

This clonotype has just a few counts. J is TRBJ2-2 and V is TRBV7-8; TRBD1 aligns across 7 bases. The J segment lost 2 bases and the V segment lost 1 base, leaving 7 bases of the junction unmatched. The CDR3 has 17 amino acids. CDR1 SGHVS and CDR2 FQNEAQ come from the germline V gene. CDR3 sequence reads: CASSLGFGTANTGELFF. The CDR3 DNA reads TGTGCCAGCAGCTTAGGATTCGGGACAGCCAACACCGGGGAGCTGTTTTTT.

In its sample, this clonotype was seen a few times. V usage is TRBV5-1 and J usage is TRBJ1-1; 7 positions agree with TRBD1. Germline trimming cut 4 bases from V and 1 base from J; bases unmatched to any gene: 7. CDR1 SGHRS and CDR2 YFSETQ come from the germline V gene. This CDR3 has 15 residues. Here the CDR3 reads CASSPTGSQNTEAFF. The CDR3 DNA reads TGCGCCAGCAGCCCGACAGGGAGTCAGAACACTGAAGCTTTCTTT.

The chain has TRBV7-9 and TRBJ1-1; D gene unclear. Trimming removed 5 bases from V and 2 bases from J, with 9 bases in between. The CDR3 is 13 residues long. Germline values: CDR1 SEHNR, CDR2 FQNEAQ (reference sequence). CDR3 bases: TGTGCCAGCAGCCTCCAGATTAACACTGAAGCTTTCTTT. It codes for CASSLQINTEAFF.

The V call is TRBV7-2, the J call TRBJ1-2, with D hard to call. The length of the CDR3 is 12 residues. Trimming took 4 bases from V and 7 from J, leaving 10 bases between them. Germline lookup yields CDR1 SGHTA and CDR2 FQGNSA. The CDR3 region has the DNA TGTGCCAGCAGCTCCCCTTGGGCTGGCTACACCTTC. It encodes CASSSPWAGYTF.